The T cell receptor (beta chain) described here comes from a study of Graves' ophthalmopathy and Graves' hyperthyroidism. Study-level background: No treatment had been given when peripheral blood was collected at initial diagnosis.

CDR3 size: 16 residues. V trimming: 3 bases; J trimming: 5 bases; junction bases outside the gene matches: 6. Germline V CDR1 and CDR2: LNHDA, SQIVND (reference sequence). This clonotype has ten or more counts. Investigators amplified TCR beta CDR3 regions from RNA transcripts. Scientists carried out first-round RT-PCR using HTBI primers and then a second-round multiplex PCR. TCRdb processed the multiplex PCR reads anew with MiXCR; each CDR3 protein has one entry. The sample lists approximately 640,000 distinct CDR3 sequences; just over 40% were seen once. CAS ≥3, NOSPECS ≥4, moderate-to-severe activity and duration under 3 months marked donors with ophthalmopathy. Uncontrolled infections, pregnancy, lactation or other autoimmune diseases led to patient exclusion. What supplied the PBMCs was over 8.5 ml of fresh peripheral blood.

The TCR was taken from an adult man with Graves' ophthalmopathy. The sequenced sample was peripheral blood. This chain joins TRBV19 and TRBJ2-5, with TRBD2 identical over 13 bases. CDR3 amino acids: CASSIGGLAGRETQYF. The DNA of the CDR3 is TGTGCCAGTAGTATTGGGGGACTAGCGGGGCGGGAGACCCAGTACTTC.